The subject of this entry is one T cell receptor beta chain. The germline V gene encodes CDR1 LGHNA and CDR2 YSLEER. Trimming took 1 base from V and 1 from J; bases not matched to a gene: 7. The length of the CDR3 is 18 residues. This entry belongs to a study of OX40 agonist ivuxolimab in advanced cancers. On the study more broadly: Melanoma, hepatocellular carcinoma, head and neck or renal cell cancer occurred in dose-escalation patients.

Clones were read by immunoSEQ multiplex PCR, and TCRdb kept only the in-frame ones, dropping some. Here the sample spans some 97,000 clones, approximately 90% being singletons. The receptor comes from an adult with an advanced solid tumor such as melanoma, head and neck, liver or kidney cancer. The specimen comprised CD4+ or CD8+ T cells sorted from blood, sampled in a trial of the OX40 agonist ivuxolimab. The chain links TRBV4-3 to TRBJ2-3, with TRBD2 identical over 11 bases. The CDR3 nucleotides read TGCGCCAGCAGCCAAGTAACTAGCGGGAGCGGCGGCACAGATACGCAGTATTTT. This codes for CASSQVTSGSGGTDTQYF.